These 13 T cell receptor beta chains share one sample of origin, sequenced in a study of CD8 T cells in Susac syndrome. Reverse transcription of 0.5 to 1 ug RNA was performed with random hexamers. TCRdb reprocessed the immunoSEQ multiplex PCR reads with MiXCR, giving one entry per CDR3 protein. The repertoire has roughly 110,000 distinct CDR3 sequences, 85% to 95% of them found once; the top ten carry roughly 0.14%. Sample: CD4+ T cells from PBMCs. The receptors derive from a human donor in good health.

The chain recombines TRBV13 with TRBJ2-7; TRBD2 matches 15 bases. This CDR3 comprises 16 residues. Germline V gives CDR1 PRHDT, CDR2 FYEKMQ (reference sequence). Germline trimming cut 5 bases from V and 4 bases from J; bases unmatched to any gene: 6. CDR3 in amino acids: CASSLRGLAGGYEQYF. CDR3 nucleotides: TGTGCCAGCAGCCTCCGGGGACTAGCGGGGGGATACGAGCAGTACTTC.

The gene calls are TRBV2 and TRBJ1-1; D is ambiguous. The germline V gene has CDR1 SNHLY and CDR2 FYNNEI. The V end was cut by 7 bases, the J end by 4 bases, with 16 bases between. CDR3 length equals 14 residues. CDR3 nucleotides: TGTGCCAGCACCGACCCGGGCCTCGGCACTGAAGCTTTCTTT. Translation: CASTDPGLGTEAFF.

The chain couples TRBV7-2 to TRBJ1-1, with TRBD1 matching 8 bases. The V gene's germline CDR1 is SGHTA and CDR2 FQGNSA. Trimming at V came to 6 bases and at J to 4 bases, leaving 7 bases not matched to a gene. The CDR3 runs to 14 residues. The CDR3 DNA reads TGTGCCAGCAGAGTTGGACAGGGTGGCACTGAAGCTTTCTTT. This encodes CASRVGQGGTEAFF.

The V and J genes are TRBV5-1 and TRBJ2-1, with 9 bases matching TRBD1. The V and J ends lost 4 bases and 7 bases, in that order; junction bases with no gene match: 6. The CDR3 is 14 amino acids. CDR1 SGHRS and CDR2 YFSETQ come from the germline V gene. CDR3 amino acids: CASSPGDRENEQFF. The CDR3 region has the DNA TGCGCCAGCAGCCCGGGGGACAGGGAGAATGAGCAGTTCTTC.

The chain employs TRBV12-3 or TRBV12-4 and TRBJ2-1; the D gene is possibly TRBD1 (6 bases). V was cut by 9 bases and J by 0 bases, with 30 bases left in between. There are 20 residues in the CDR3. The CDR3 DNA reads as TGTGCCAGTCAAGGCCCCGGGACACTTTTGCAGCGGAGCTCCTACAATGAGCAGTTCTTC. It translates to CASQGPGTLLQRSSYNEQFF.

The V call is TRBV6-5, the J call TRBJ1-2; 7 bases agree with TRBD1. The CDR3 is made up of 19 amino acids. With 4 bases clipped from V and 4 bases from J, the junction kept 21 bases outside the gene matches. Germline assignment: CDR1 MNHEY and CDR2 SVGAGI. CDR3 coding DNA: TGTGCCAGCAGTTGGGCCACGCGCGGGAAGGGGGCGCGGAGCTATGGCTACACCTTC. This translates into CASSWATRGKGARSYGYTF.

Here the CDR3 DNA reads TGTGCCAGCAGTTTTGTTGGGGGGAACACTGAAGCTTTCTTT. This gives the protein CASSFVGGNTEAFF. This chain uses TRBV12-3 or TRBV12-4 with TRBJ1-1; possibly TRBD1 for D (5 bases). There are 14 residues in the CDR3. Trimming shortened V by 3 bases and J by 1 base, and 9 bases separated the two germline ends.

The chain combines TRBV25-1 with TRBJ1-1; 8 bases line up with TRBD1. The CDR3 runs to 15 residues. CDR1 MGHDK and CDR2 SYGVNS come from the germline V gene. V lost 6 bases and J lost 1; bases outside the gene matches: 7. The CDR3 DNA reads TGTGCCAGCAGGAAATCGACAGGGGCGAACACTGAAGCTTTCTTT. Translation: CASRKSTGANTEAFF.

This clonotype was seen only a few times. The V gene is TRBV5-1, the J gene TRBJ2-6; tentatively, D is TRBD1 (5 bases). This CDR3 is built from 17 residues. V lost 2 bases and J lost 0, with 12 bases in between. Looked up from germline, CDR1 is SGHRS and CDR2 is YFSETQ. The CDR3 spells CASSLPQASSGANVLTF. Written as DNA, the CDR3 is TGCGCCAGCAGCTTACCACAGGCCTCCTCTGGGGCCAACGTCCTGACTTTC.

This clonotype has only a few counts. The gene calls are TRBV29-1 and TRBJ2-2; weak D call: TRBD1 (6 bases). Germline loops: CDR1 SQVTM, CDR2 ANQGSEA. V lost 8 bases and J lost 6, with 28 bases in between. There are 17 residues in the CDR3. The CDR3 region has the DNA TGCAGCATATACCTTCCCCCACAGGGATCTCGAGCCGGGGAGCTGTTTTTT. This codes for CSIYLPPQGSRAGELFF.

The CDR3 spells CASTGGLGTDTQYF. CDR3 coding DNA: TGTGCCAGCACAGGGGGGCTTGGCACAGATACGCAGTATTTT. The chain couples TRBV9 to TRBJ2-3; weak D call: TRBD1 (7 bases). Trimming shortened V by 6 bases and J by 1 base, and 12 bases separated the two germline ends. CDR1 SGDLS and CDR2 YYNGEE come from the germline V gene. This CDR3 is built from 14 residues.

This chain links TRBV9 with TRBJ2-2; D is ambiguous. Trimming took 0 bases from V and 0 from J, leaving 9 bases between them. The germline V gene encodes CDR1 SGDLS and CDR2 YYNGEE. This CDR3 region has 16 residues. CDR3 nucleotides: TGTGCCAGCAGCGTAGTGGCAGCCCCGAACACCGGGGAGCTGTTTTTT. This translates into CASSVVAAPNTGELFF.

This chain links TRBV14 with TRBJ1-3; D is possibly TRBD1 (5 bases). V dropped 3 bases and J dropped 2 bases, with 8 bases sitting between them. Germline CDR1 and CDR2: SGHDN and FVKESK. CDR3 size: 14 residues. The CDR3 region is CASSHGGPGNTIYF. CDR3 DNA: TGTGCCAGCAGCCACGGGGGACCTGGAAACACCATATATTTT.